These 23 T cell receptor beta chains were all obtained from the same sample, sequenced in a study of cytomegalovirus exposure and HLA in healthy donors listed by TCRdb under 2017. Library preparation was by the immunoSEQ multiplex PCR assay. The multiplex PCR relied on a mix of 60 forward primers for TCR Vbeta segments and 13 reverse primers for TCR Jbeta segments. In TCRdb, the immuneACCESS table is reduced to in-frame sequences with V and J assigned. These tables do not hold every clone; where another copy was compared, an unresolved V gene accounts for under half, and the others remain unexplained. Within this sample are some 60,000 clones, with around 87% of them counted one time only. Over 1.1% of the sample belongs to the ten largest clones. Sequencing was carried out using PBMCs. Receptors were obtained from a man between 18 and 29 years old in good health and CMV-seronegative.

The chain combines TRBV27 with TRBJ1-6; 10 nucleotides line up with TRBD1. In germline, CDR1 is MNHEY, CDR2 SMNVEV (reference sequence). This CDR3 comprises 13 residues. J gave up 9 bases and V 6 bases, and 2 bases lay outside the gene matches. The CDR3 loop is CASRDRGSSPLHF. The DNA of the CDR3 is TGTGCCAGCAGGGACAGGGGGTCTTCACCCCTCCACTTT.

The sample holds a few counts of this clone. V gene TRBV10-3 combines with J gene TRBJ1-1, with 7 bases matching TRBD1. The length of the CDR3 is 15 residues. J lost 3 bases, V lost 10 bases, and 14 bases had no gene match. Germline CDR1 ENHRY, CDR2 SYGVKD. CDR3 loop: CATQPDSTGHTEAFF. CDR3 nucleotide sequence: TGTGCCACCCAGCCGGATTCGACAGGGCACACTGAAGCTTTCTTT.

This sequence joins TRBV14 and TRBJ1-4; D possibly corresponds to TRBD1 (5 bases). CDR3 size: 16 residues. Germline V CDR1 and CDR2: SGHDN, FVKESK. V was trimmed by 4 bases and J by 0 bases, leaving 12 bases between them. This chain's CDR3 is CASSPGLAATNEKLFF. CDR3 nucleotides: TGTGCCAGCAGCCCGGGACTCGCAGCAACTAATGAAAAACTGTTTTTT.

The V call is TRBV7-9, the J call TRBJ2-7; weak D call: TRBD2 (5 bases). This CDR3 contains 12 residues. Germline V gives CDR1 SEHNR, CDR2 FQNEAQ (reference sequence). Trimming shortened V by 5 bases and J by 6 bases, and 11 bases separated the two germline ends. The CDR3, as DNA: TGTGCCAGCAGCCTCCTAGCTCGCGAGCAGTACTTC. Amino acids: CASSLLAREQYF. Variable domain in full (rest from reference TRBV7-9 and TRBJ2-7): DTGVSQNPRHKITKRGQNVTFRCDPISEHNRLYWYRQTLGQGPEFLTYFQNEAQLEKSRLLSDRFSAERPKGSFSTLEIQRTEQGDSAMYLCASSLLAREQYFGPGTRLTVT.

V gene TRBV6-5 combines with J gene TRBJ2-3, with D uncertain. CDR3 length: 13 residues. Trimming shortened V by 2 bases and J by 7 bases, and 10 bases separated the two germline ends. Looked up from germline, CDR1 is MNHEY and CDR2 is SVGAGI. CDR3 bases: TGTGCCAGCAGTTACGACACAGATAATACGCAGTATTTT. Encoded protein: CASSYDTDNTQYF.

The chain joins TRBV28 to TRBJ1-4; possible D gene TRBD1, 5 bases. The CDR3 runs to 17 residues. Trimming stripped 4 bases from V and 4 bases from J, with 19 bases between. CDR1 and CDR2 from the germline V gene are MDHEN and SYDVKM. The CDR3 sequence is CASSSESTASYNEKLFF. The CDR3 DNA reads as TGTGCCAGCAGTTCAGAATCGACAGCCTCCTATAATGAAAAACTGTTTTTT.

The J gene is TRBJ2-1, the V gene TRBV2; 13 nucleotides agree with TRBD2. Germline CDR1 and CDR2: SNHLY and FYNNEI. The CDR3 has 19 residues. V shed 0 bases and J 1 base; nucleotides not matched to a gene: 6. The CDR3 DNA reads TGTGCCAGCAGTGAAGCTCGGACTAGCGGGGGCCTTTCCTACAATGAGCAGTTCTTC. It translates to CASSEARTSGGLSYNEQFF.

The chain is built from TRBV9 and TRBJ1-3, with a weak D call TRBD1 (5 bases). CDR3 size: 13 residues. V was pared by 3 bases and J by 4 bases, with 8 bases between. The germline V gene encodes CDR1 SGDLS and CDR2 YYNGEE. CDR3 in DNA: TGTGCCAGCAGCGGCAGGGAAGGAAACACCATATATTTT. It is translated as CASSGREGNTIYF. Full variable domain (missing parts from reference TRBV9 and TRBJ1-3): DSGVTQTPKHLITATGQRVTLRCSPRSGDLSVYWYQQSLDQGLQFLIQYYNGEERAKGNILERFSAQQFPDLHSELNLSSLELGDSALYFCASSGREGNTIYFGEGSWLTVV.

The genes are TRBV7-2 and TRBJ2-7; 8 nucleotides match TRBD2. There are 15 residues in the CDR3. Unmatched junction bases numbered 3, after V lost 2 bases and J lost 0 bases. CDR1 is SGHTA and CDR2 is FQGNSA in the germline V gene. CDR3 sequence (DNA): TGTGCCAGCAGCTTATCGCGGGGGGCCTCCTACGAGCAGTACTTC. It codes for CASSLSRGASYEQYF.

V and J are TRBV5-4 and TRBJ1-6, with D perhaps TRBD1 (5 bases). V gave up 9 bases and J gave up 6 bases, with 13 bases separating them. The germline V gene has CDR1 SGHNT and CDR2 YYREEE (reference sequence). This CDR3 is built from 13 residues. The chain's CDR3 is CATTDRGNSPLHF. Here the CDR3 DNA reads TGTGCCACCACGGATAGGGGTAATTCACCCCTCCACTTT.

This chain connects TRBV5-1 to TRBJ2-2; no firm D call. The germline CDR1 and CDR2 sequences are SGHRS and YFSETQ. V dropped 4 bases and J dropped 7 bases, with 14 bases sitting between them. The CDR3 contains 14 residues. Here the CDR3 DNA reads TGCGCCAGCAGCCCGACCACACCGGGCGGGGAGCTGTTTTTT. Protein sequence: CASSPTTPGGELFF.

The chain employs TRBV19 and TRBJ2-7, with D perhaps TRBD1 (5 bases). There are 13 residues in the CDR3. Germline lookup yields CDR1 LNHDA and CDR2 SQIVND (reference sequence). V was cut by 3 bases and J by 4 bases, with 10 bases left in between. CDR3 protein: CASSMSGNYEQYF. CDR3 coding DNA: TGTGCCAGTAGTATGTCAGGGAATTACGAGCAGTACTTC.

The genes are TRBV9 and TRBJ2-2, with D tentatively TRBD2 (6 bases). CDR3 length: 15 amino acids. Germline-derived CDR1 and CDR2 are SGDLS and YYNGEE. Trimming took 0 bases from V and 0 from J, leaving 6 bases between them. For the CDR3, the DNA is TGTGCCAGCAGCGTAGGGGGGGCGAACACCGGGGAGCTGTTTTTT. Its translation: CASSVGGANTGELFF.

The V and J genes are TRBV7-9 and TRBJ2-7, with 9 bases lining up with TRBD1. CDR1 is SEHNR and CDR2 is FQNEAQ in the germline V gene (reference sequence). V was pared by 1 base and J by 6 bases, with 7 bases of the junction left unmatched. The CDR3 covers 15 residues. The CDR3 DNA is TGTGCCAGCAGCTTAGTCGGGACAGGGTTTGGCGAGCAGTACTTC. Translating gives CASSLVGTGFGEQYF.

V gene TRBV15 combines with J gene TRBJ1-2; maybe TRBD1 (6 bases). V was clipped by 2 bases and J by 7 bases, with 17 bases between them. The CDR3 is made up of 15 amino acids. Germline V gene data show CDR1 as LNHNV and CDR2 as YYDKDF (reference sequence). CDR3 nucleotides: TGTGCCACCAGCAGACCATCCTCCCAGGGGAGTGGCTACACCTTC. This codes for CATSRPSSQGSGYTF.

This CDR3 reads CASSLTVNQPQHF. The CDR3 coding sequence is TGTGCCAGCAGCTTGACAGTAAATCAGCCCCAGCATTTT. The chain uses TRBV5-6 and TRBJ1-5; D ambiguous. CDR1 and CDR2 from the germline V gene are SGHDT and YYEEEE. Trimming removed 1 base at V and 4 bases at J, with 6 bases between. CDR3 length equals 13 residues.

This clone was counted between two and nine times. The chain carries TRBV7-6 and TRBJ2-1; a weak D match, TRBD1 (5 bases). The germline V gene has CDR1 SGHVS and CDR2 FNYEAQ. The CDR3 has 15 amino acids. V lost 2 bases and J lost 7, with 15 bases in between. The DNA of the CDR3 is TGTGCCAGCAGCTTAAGAGCCCAGGCAGGGAATGAGCAGTTCTTC. The encoded protein is CASSLRAQAGNEQFF. Complete variable domain (other parts from reference TRBV7-6 and TRBJ2-1): GAGVSQSPRYKVTKRGQDVALRCDPISGHVSLYWYRQALGQGPEFLTYFNYEAQQDKSGLPNDRFSAERPEGSISTLTIQRTEQRDSAMYRCASSLRAQAGNEQFFGPGTRLTVL.

The rearrangement links TRBV4-1 to TRBJ1-2; 11 nucleotides line up with TRBD1. V was clipped by 2 bases and J by 6 bases; unmatched bases: 8. The CDR3 runs 16 residues. From germline, CDR1 is MGHRA and CDR2 YSYEKL. CDR3: CASSQSRTGGDNGYTF. CDR3 DNA sequence: TGCGCCAGCAGCCAATCACGGACAGGGGGCGACAATGGCTACACCTTC.

This clone was counted once. The rearrangement joins TRBV6-6 to TRBJ1-4; D is perhaps TRBD1 (6 bases). Trimming removed 6 bases at V and 8 bases at J, with 16 bases between. Germline lookup yields CDR1 MNHNY and CDR2 SVGAGI (reference sequence). This CDR3 comprises 14 residues. CDR3 sequence reads: CASRPGAPREKLFF. The DNA of the CDR3 is TGTGCCAGCAGGCCAGGGGCCCCGAGAGAAAAACTGTTTTTT.

V is TRBV18 and J is TRBJ2-7, with D tentatively TRBD2 (5 bases). Germline CDR1 reads KGHSH; CDR2 reads LQKENI. The CDR3 is 16 residues long. V was trimmed by 4 bases and J by 1 base, leaving 17 bases between them. The CDR3 loop reads CASSLEQRRPSYEQYF. The CDR3 DNA reads TGTGCCAGCTCACTCGAACAGCGGCGCCCGTCCTACGAGCAGTACTTC.

V usage is TRBV4-1 and J usage is TRBJ1-2, with a tentative D call TRBD1 (5 bases). The V end was cut by 4 bases, the J end by 6 bases, with 18 bases between. This CDR3 has 15 amino acids. CDR1 and CDR2 (germline): MGHRA, YSYEKL. The CDR3 nucleotides are TGCGCCAGCAGCCCACAGGTTTTAGTGCCAGATGGCTACACCTTC. Residues: CASSPQVLVPDGYTF.

This sequence joins TRBV13 and TRBJ2-5, with TRBD2 matching over 7 bases. The CDR3 sequence is 14 residues long. The trim removed 3 bases at V and 3 bases at J, leaving 4 bases unmatched. In germline, CDR1 is PRHDT, CDR2 FYEKMQ (reference sequence). CDR3 region: CASSLSGAEETQYF. DNA for the CDR3: TGTGCCAGCAGCTTGAGCGGGGCCGAAGAGACCCAGTACTTC.

V gene TRBV11-2 combines with J gene TRBJ2-7, with D possibly TRBD1 on 6 matching bases. Trimming removed 5 bases at V and 2 bases at J, with 13 bases between. This CDR3 contains 14 residues. Germline V CDR1 and CDR2: SGHAT, FQNNGV. As DNA, the CDR3 is TGTGCCAGCAGCCTAAACGGACAGCCCTACGAGCAGTACTTC. Encoded protein: CASSLNGQPYEQYF. Complete variable domain (other parts from reference TRBV11-2 and TRBJ2-7): EAGVAQSPRYKIIEKRQSVAFWCNPISGHATLYWYQQILGQGPKLLIQFQNNGVVDDSQLPKDRFSAERLKGVDSTLKIQPAKLEDSAVYLCASSLNGQPYEQYFGPGTRLTVT.